This T cell receptor (beta chain) was observed in a study of T cells in Graves' hyperthyroidism and ophthalmopathy (dated by TCRdb to the late 2010s). Context from the whole study: Peripheral blood samples were taken at initial diagnosis, before any treatment was given. TCR V-J signatures able to tell the groups apart were searched for in a discovery cohort of more than 90 patients, of whom around 43 had Graves' ophthalmopathy and roughly 57 had stable Graves' hyperthyroidism. Prospective prediction of ophthalmopathy was tested in an independent validation cohort of 18 to 20 hyperthyroidism patients and 15 to 17 patients who later progressed to ophthalmopathy. The approximately 90 discovery patients were randomly split 7:3 into training and test sets. Thyroid tissue and blood T-cell repertoires from more than five Graves' hyperthyroidism patients were also compared in the study. After blood sampling, hyperthyroidism patients were treated with methimazole at a starting dose of 30 mg daily, and ophthalmopathy patients were treated with high-dose intravenous methylprednisolone. According to the paper, TCR Vbeta CDR3 sequencing was carried out on more than 120 peripheral blood samples, which came from around 43 ophthalmopathy, 75 or so hyperthyroidism and approximately 17 progressor patients.

Amplification of TCR beta CDR3 regions was carried out from RNA transcripts. For the first round of RT-PCR on the TCR CDR3, the HTBI primer set was used together with the Qiagen OneStep RT-PCR kit. Libraries were constructed in a second round of multiplex PCR, after which size selection and purification were performed. The libraries were sequenced on an Illumina HiSeq2000 using paired-end 100 bp reads. Per the source publication's procedure: Raw data were processed with SOAPnuke, discarding reads with adapters, uncalled bases, mean Phred below 15, or no exact constant-primer or identifier match. COPE v1.2.5 was used to merge the high-quality paired reads, and each unique nucleotide sequence was defined as a clonotype. MiTCR v1.1 was used to align the clonotypes against IMGT TRBV, TRBD and TRBJ reference segments. Only V-J combinations with frequency above 0.0001, covering 98% to 99.2% of repertoires, were analysed. A TCS score was defined as the ratio between F50 (clonal expansion) and ExV (chaos), using BLOSUM62-based TCRdist between CDR3 peptides within each V-J. Welch's t-statistics and random forest reduced roughly 500 V-J features to 10 to 15, which were used in a naive Bayes classifier (R e1071). TCRdb reanalyzed the raw reads on its own, using fastp at Q25 for trimming and MiXCR for clone calling, and kept in-frame beta chains. Merged by CDR3 protein, the rows form single entries marked with the most common genes and DNA. The V and J calls and clone size come from TCRdb's table, not from the authors' own analysis. This sample has about 410,000 distinct CDR3 sequences in its table, and over 12% of those were observed once. The ten largest make up about 13% of the sample.

CDR1 and CDR2 were assigned from the germline V gene as MNHNS and SASEGT. V is pared back by 6 bases and J by 3 bases, with 18 bases lying between the germline termini. CDR3 length: 15 amino acids, cysteine to phenylalanine. Only the CDR3 part of the read is kept: 45 bases, read in frame from the first base. This clonotype came up a few times. Its antigen specificity is not known. Base qualities are not at hand, and no much larger clone is one base apart. The research as a whole found: No statistical method was used to fix the sample size in advance, and group allocation was not hidden from the investigators. In cross-validation, a model built on a 13 V-J signature told ophthalmopathy apart from stable hyperthyroidism with approximately 91% sensitivity and approximately 81% specificity, and in testing the same model reached 80%/75%. During validation, the model predicted progression to ophthalmopathy a median of around six months ahead of onset, with around 71% sensitivity and 72% to 80% specificity. Most expanded thyroid clonotypes (frequency above 0.001) were also detected in blood, a finding suggesting that blood repertoires may reflect thyroid immune responses.

Ophthalmopathy patients had moderately to severely active disease, Clinical Activity Score of at least 3, NOSPECS grade of at least 4, and duration under 3 months. Exclusion was applied to patients with uncontrolled infections, other autoimmune diseases, pregnancy or lactation. Diagnoses were based on clinical symptoms, serum thyroxine and TRAb, thyroid ultrasound and orbital computed tomography. PBMCs were isolated from approximately 10 ml of fresh peripheral blood by Ficoll-Paque density gradient centrifugation. Total RNA was extracted using Trizol reagent, and RNA quality was assessed on an Agilent 2100 Bioanalyzer.

This sequence was found in a young man with Graves' ophthalmopathy. Sample: blood. The V and J genes are TRBV6-1 and TRBJ2-7; the D element could tentatively be TRBD1 or TRBD2, as 5 bases agree for each. The CDR3 region has the sequence CASSLGTAFGYEQYF. The DNA reads as follows: TGTGCCAGCAGCCTCGGGACCGCTTTTGGCTACGAGCAGTACTTC.